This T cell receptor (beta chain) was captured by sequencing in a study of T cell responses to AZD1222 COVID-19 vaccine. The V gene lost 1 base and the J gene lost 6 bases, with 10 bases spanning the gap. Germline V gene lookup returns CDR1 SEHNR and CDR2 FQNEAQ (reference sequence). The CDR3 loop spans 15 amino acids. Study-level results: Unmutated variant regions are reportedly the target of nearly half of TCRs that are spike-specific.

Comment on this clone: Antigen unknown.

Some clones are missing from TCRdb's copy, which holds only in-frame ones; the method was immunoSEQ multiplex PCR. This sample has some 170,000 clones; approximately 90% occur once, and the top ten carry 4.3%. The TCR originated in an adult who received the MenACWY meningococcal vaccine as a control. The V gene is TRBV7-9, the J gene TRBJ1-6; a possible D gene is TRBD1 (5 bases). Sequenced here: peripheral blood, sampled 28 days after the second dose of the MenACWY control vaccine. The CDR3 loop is CASSLGRQPNSPLHF. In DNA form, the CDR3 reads TGTGCCAGCAGCTTAGGTCGACAGCCTAATTCACCCCTCCACTTT.